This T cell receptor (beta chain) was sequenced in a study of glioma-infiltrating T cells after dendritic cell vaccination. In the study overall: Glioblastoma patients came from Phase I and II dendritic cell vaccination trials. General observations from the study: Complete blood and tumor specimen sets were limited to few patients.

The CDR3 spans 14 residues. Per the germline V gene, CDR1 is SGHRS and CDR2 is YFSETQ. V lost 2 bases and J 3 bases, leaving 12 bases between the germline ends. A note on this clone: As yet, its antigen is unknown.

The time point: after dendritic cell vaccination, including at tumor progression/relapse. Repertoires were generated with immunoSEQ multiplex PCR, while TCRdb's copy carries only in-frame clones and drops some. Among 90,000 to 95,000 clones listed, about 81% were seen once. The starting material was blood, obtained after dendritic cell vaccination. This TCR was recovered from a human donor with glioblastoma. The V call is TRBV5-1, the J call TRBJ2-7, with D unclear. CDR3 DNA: TGCGCCAGCAGCTTCTCCAGGCCCGACTACGAGCAGTACTTC. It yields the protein CASSFSRPDYEQYF.